The text below deals with one TCR beta chain. Its antigen is as yet unknown. This record belongs to a study of cytomegalovirus exposure and HLA in healthy donors. At the level of the study: An earlier analysis identified approximately 110 million unique TCR beta sequences in about 170 million T cells.

PCR was performed using 60 Vbeta and 13 Jbeta primers. The data were produced by immunoSEQ multiplex PCR, yet TCRdb's version contains in-frame clones alone and is incomplete. This sample's table reports tens of thousands of clones. Trimming cost V 5 bases and J 0 bases, with 23 bases left between them. Germline lookup yields CDR1 WNHNN and CDR2 SYGVQD (reference sequence). This CDR3 spans 19 amino acids. Regarding donors, all were healthy bone marrow donors. At the time of sampling, donors were nominally healthy, though unrecorded immune exposures were likely. Study-wide points: TCR beta sequences numbering around 15,000 were associated with HLA alleles at 0.05 false discovery rate in a later analysis.

This receptor was taken from a man younger than 30 in good health and CMV-seropositive. The chain combines TRBV10-1 with TRBJ2-4; unclear D gene. Material: PBMCs. The CDR3 DNA is TGCGCCAGCAGTAACCAACCCCAAGGCAGCGCCTTAGCCAAAAACATTCAGTACTTC. Its translation: CASSNQPQGSALAKNIQYF.